The TCR beta chain described here comes from a study of chemoradiotherapy in HPV16-positive cancers. Clones were read by immunoSEQ multiplex PCR, and TCRdb kept only the in-frame ones, dropping some. This sample has under 50,000 clones, with roughly three quarters found just once. This sample comprised blood, obtained from a patient who underwent chemoradiotherapy. This TCR was sampled from a human donor with HPV-associated anogenital cancer.

The CDR3 loop reads CASSQDHLTGGKAFF. DNA for the CDR3: TGTGCCAGCAGCCAAGACCACTTGACAGGGGGCAAAGCTTTCTTT. The chain carries TRBV14 and TRBJ1-1; 10 bases are shared with TRBD1. Germline CDR1 reads SGHDN; CDR2 reads FVKESK. The CDR3 is made up of 15 amino acids. With 0 bases clipped from V and 9 bases from J, the junction kept 7 bases outside the gene matches. The full variable domain, with the rest looked up from reference TRBV14 and TRBJ1-1, is EAGVTQFPSHSVIEKGQTVTLRCDPISGHDNLYWYRRVMGKEIKFLLHFVKESKQDESGMPNNRFLAERTGGTYSTLKVQPAELEDSGVYFCASSQDHLTGGKAFFGQGTRLTVV.